These T cell receptor beta chains were read from a single sample in a study of blood T cells in healthy people across ages. TCRdb re-called the 5' RACE reads through MiXCR, storing one row per CDR3 protein. The sample lists roughly 1,500,000 distinct CDR3 sequences, 30% to 40% occurring once. Sequenced sample: blood. The origin of the receptors is a woman aged 30 to 39 in good health. CDR3s include the opening cysteine and the closing phenylalanine or tryptophan. The D gene is left open where the match is weak. Clone size is given for some rows only: seen once, a few or many times, or a class if the clone is expanded.

>TRBJ2-3|many|TRBV4-2|TRBD2
CASSQEGGGGDTQYF
TGTGCCAGCAGCCAAGAGGGCGGGGGGGGAGATACGCAGTATTTT
>TRBJ1-1|.|TRBV28|.
CASTAGPNTEAFF
TGTGCCAGCACGGCAGGGCCTAACACTGAAGCTTTCTTT
>TRBJ1-6|few|TRBV12-3/TRBV12-4|.
CASRPGQYQPLHF
TGTGCCAGCAGGCCCGGACAGTATCAACCCCTCCACTTT
>TRBJ2-1|.|TRBV2|TRBD2
CASTLLAGDYNEQFF
TGTGCCAGCACCCTACTAGCGGGGGACTACAATGAGCAGTTCTTC
>TRBJ1-6|.|TRBV3-1|.
CASSSRDSPLHF
TGTGCCAGCAGTTCTAGGGATTCACCCCTCCACTTT
>TRBJ2-3|many|TRBV5-1|TRBD1
CASSYGDRGTDTQYF
TGCGCCAGCAGCTACGGGGACAGGGGCACAGATACGCAGTATTTT
>TRBJ1-2|few|TRBV3-1|TRBD1
CASSQVLRGTGYGYTF
TGTGCCAGCAGCCAAGTTTTGAGGGGGACAGGGTACGGCTACACCTTC
>TRBJ2-7|many|TRBV28|TRBD1
CAIQGQGGSEQYF
TGTGCCATCCAGGGACAGGGAGGGTCCGAGCAGTACTTC
>TRBJ2-5|.|TRBV28|.
CATGLVGTQYF
TGTGCCACCGGACTGGTGGGGACCCAGTACTTC
>TRBJ1-4|.|TRBV6-5|.
CASVFRTPGATNEKLFF
TGTGCCAGCGTTTTTAGGACACCAGGAGCAACTAATGAAAAACTGTTTTTT
>TRBJ1-2|few|TRBV5-5|.
CASNMQGSYGYTF
TGTGCCAGCAACATGCAGGGGAGCTATGGCTACACCTTC
>TRBJ2-7|once|TRBV2|.
CASRQTGREQYF
TGTGCCAGCAGACAGACAGGTCGCGAGCAGTACTTC
>TRBJ2-3|.|TRBV7-3|TRBD2
CASSLGSRGGGALDTQYF
TGTGCCAGCAGCCTAGGGAGTCGCGGCGGGGGGGCGTTAGATACGCAGTATTTT
>TRBJ2-7|few|TRBV10-3|.
CAIFGGAGEQYF
TGTGCCATCTTTGGGGGGGCTGGCGAGCAGTACTTC
>TRBJ2-1|.|TRBV19|.
CASSIGSIRGPPRLEQFF
TGTGCCAGTAGTATAGGCTCAATCCGGGGACCCCCACGGCTTGAGCAGTTCTTC
>TRBJ2-3|.|TRBV13|.
CASSLDPRAEELDADTQYF
TGTGCCAGCAGCTTAGACCCCAGAGCGGAGGAGCTTGACGCAGATACGCAGTATTTT
>TRBJ1-1|.|TRBV5-6|.
CASSMKQGPGRTEAFF
TGTGCCAGCAGCATGAAGCAGGGGCCAGGTCGGACTGAAGCTTTCTTT
>TRBJ2-7|many|TRBV29-1|TRBD1
CSATGAHEQYF
TGCAGCGCGACAGGGGCGCACGAGCAGTACTTC
>TRBJ1-4|.|TRBV6-6|.
CASSLNPRRVGEKLFF
TGTGCCAGCAGTTTAAATCCCCGCAGGGTCGGGGAAAAACTGTTTTTT
>TRBJ1-4|.|TRBV7-2|TRBD1
CASSLGGTGGEKLFF
TGTGCCAGCAGCTTAGGCGGGACAGGAGGAGAAAAACTGTTTTTT
>TRBJ1-5|.|TRBV6-1|.
CASSPEPGWIESNQPQHF
TGTGCCAGCAGTCCCGAACCCGGGTGGATAGAGAGCAATCAGCCCCAGCATTTT
>TRBJ1-2|few|TRBV10-3|TRBD1
CAISRQGNIEGYTF
TGTGCCATCAGTAGACAGGGAAATATCGAGGGCTACACCTTC
>TRBJ2-1|few|TRBV6-1|.
CASNDPQGMGYNEQFF
TGTGCCAGCAATGATCCACAGGGAATGGGCTACAATGAGCAGTTCTTC
>TRBJ1-1|few|TRBV30|.
CAWSAGGTEAFF
TGTGCCTGGTCGGCCGGAGGCACTGAAGCTTTCTTT
>TRBJ2-7|.|TRBV4-2|.
CASSQSGPCEQYF
TGTGCCAGCAGCCAATCAGGGCCCTGCGAGCAGTACTTC
>TRBJ1-5|.|TRBV5-1|.
CASNFGGENQPQHF
TGCGCCAGCAACTTCGGGGGAGAGAATCAGCCCCAGCATTTT
>TRBJ2-7|many|TRBV7-9|.
CASSKGHEQYF
TGTGCCAGTAGCAAGGGCCACGAGCAGTACTTC
>TRBJ1-3|.|TRBV27|.
CASSLEGVGGNTIYF
TGTGCCAGCAGTTTAGAGGGGGTCGGCGGAAACACCATATATTTT
>TRBJ2-7|.|TRBV27|.
CASRKGRAGRGYEQYF
TGTGCCAGCAGGAAAGGTAGGGCTGGTCGTGGGTACGAGCAGTACTTC
>TRBJ1-1|.|TRBV5-1|.
CASSLGEGLNTEAFF
TGCGCCAGCAGCTTGGGTGAAGGGCTGAACACTGAAGCTTTCTTT
>TRBJ2-5|few|TRBV20-1|TRBD2
CSARDPSERGGVETQYF
TGCAGTGCTAGAGATCCTAGCGAGCGGGGGGGCGTAGAGACCCAGTACTTC
>TRBJ2-1|few|TRBV15|.
CATSGSRGRRNEQFF
TGTGCCACCAGCGGATCCCGGGGGCGACGGAATGAGCAGTTCTTC
>TRBJ2-5|.|TRBV21-1|.
CASSKSTPGLARETQYF
TGTGCCAGCAGCAAAAGTACTCCGGGACTAGCTCGAGAGACCCAGTACTTC
>TRBJ2-7|.|TRBV27|.
CASSPENYYEQYF
TGTGCCAGCAGTCCAGAAAACTACTACGAGCAGTACTTC
>TRBJ1-5|.|TRBV30|.
CAWSQGTGLISNQPQHF
TGTGCCTGGAGCCAAGGGACGGGGCTCATTAGCAATCAGCCCCAGCATTTT
>TRBJ1-5|.|TRBV7-8|.
CASSRSFQPQHF
TGTGCCAGCAGCCGTAGCTTTCAGCCCCAGCATTTT
>TRBJ2-1|.|TRBV12-3/TRBV12-4|TRBD1
CASRRDRIYNEQFF
TGTGCCAGCAGACGGGACAGAATTTACAATGAGCAGTTCTTC
>TRBJ2-5|.|TRBV28|.
CASSAPGIEETQYF
TGTGCCAGCAGTGCACCAGGGATCGAAGAGACCCAGTACTTC
>TRBJ1-1|.|TRBV30|.
CAWSVVGPETFF
TGTGCCTGGAGTGTCGTGGGCCCTGAGACTTTCTTT
>TRBJ2-3|many|TRBV7-2|.
CASSLRGATDTQYF
TGTGCCAGCAGTTTAAGGGGGGCTACAGATACGCAGTATTTT
>TRBJ2-3|.|TRBV9|.
CASSTGTAPGADTQYF
TGTGCCAGCAGCACCGGGACCGCCCCGGGGGCAGATACGCAGTATTTT
>TRBJ1-4|.|TRBV10-3|.
CAISESADEKPFF
TGTGCCATCAGTGAGTCAGCGGATGAAAAACCGTTTTTT
>TRBJ1-2|.|TRBV6-2/TRBV6-3|TRBD1
CASNSPDRGAYGYTF
TGTGCCAGCAATTCCCCGGACAGGGGGGCCTATGGCTACACCTTC
>TRBJ1-1|.|TRBV29-1|TRBD1
CSVAQGGNTEAFF
TGCAGCGTTGCCCAGGGGGGGAACACTGAAGCTTTCTTT
>TRBJ2-1|few|TRBV20-1|TRBD2
CSASRSSGGDEQFF
TGCAGTGCTAGCCGGTCTAGCGGGGGGGATGAGCAGTTCTTC
>TRBJ1-2|few|TRBV12-3/TRBV12-4|.
CASTLEPFGGYTF
TGTGCCAGCACGTTAGAACCTTTCGGGGGCTACACCTTC
>TRBJ2-3|few|TRBV6-1|.
CASSGQPRGTDTQYF
TGTGCCAGCAGTGGACAGCCCAGGGGCACAGATACGCAGTATTTT
>TRBJ1-2|many|TRBV7-2|.
CASSSRDVSDYGYTF
TGTGCCAGCAGCTCCCGGGACGTCAGCGACTATGGCTACACCTTC
>TRBJ2-1|once|TRBV5-1|.
CASSLRPARSYNEQFF
TGCGCCAGCAGCTTACGTCCAGCGCGATCCTACAATGAGCAGTTCTTC
>TRBJ2-1|few|TRBV20-1|TRBD2
CSARDPGGTRFNEQFF
TGCAGTGCTAGAGATCCGGGCGGGACTAGGTTCAATGAGCAGTTCTTC
>TRBJ1-4|.|TRBV7-3|.
CASSSEPGKKLFF
TGTGCCAGCAGCTCCGAGCCGGGGAAAAAACTGTTTTTT
>TRBJ2-1|few|TRBV27|TRBD2
CASSSQPGTSGTHNEQFF
TGTGCCAGCAGTTCCCAACCCGGGACTAGCGGGACCCACAATGAGCAGTTCTTC
>TRBJ2-5|.|TRBV2|TRBD2
CASSEGLAGVRRTQYF
TGTGCCAGCAGTGAAGGACTAGCGGGGGTGCGAAGGACCCAGTACTTC